Here is one T cell receptor (beta chain) with its context. Its antigen remains unidentified. The data were taken from a study of graft-versus-host responses after intestinal transplantation. Germline values: CDR1 LNHDA, CDR2 SQIVND (reference sequence). The CDR3 is 14 amino acids. The protocol was immunoSEQ multiplex PCR, while the TCRdb copy is restricted to in-frame clones and leaves out a portion. The repertoire has roughly 96,000 clones, about 91% of them found once; the top ten carry approximately 0.48%. The chain uses TRBV19 and TRBJ2-5; no clear D gene. The end of the DNA is better explained by TRBJ2-7, so the J call may be wrong. This TCR was recovered from a human donor who received an intestinal transplant. This specimen was unstimulated CD8+ T cells sorted from spleen or lymph node cells, taken before intestinal transplant. The CDR3 region has the DNA TGTGCCAGTACCCCCGCGACAAACTCCTACGAGCAGTACTTC. Translated: CASTPATNSYEQYF.